The entry that follows covers one TCR beta chain sequence. Its cognate antigen is unknown. The data are from a study of cytomegalovirus exposure and HLA in healthy donors. Study-level points and caveats: Cytomegalovirus status was reportedly diagnosed by the classifier with high sensitivity and specificity.

Some clones are missing from TCRdb's copy, which holds only in-frame ones; the method was immunoSEQ multiplex PCR. The data contain about 120,000 clones, approximately 87% of them singletons. In germline, CDR1 is GTSNPN, CDR2 SVGIG (reference sequence). V lost 3 bases to trimming and J lost 4 bases; unmatched junction nucleotides: 8. The CDR3 spans 15 residues. This TCR was recovered from a woman aged 18-29 years in good health and CMV-seropositive. Material: PBMCs. V usage is TRBV30 and J usage is TRBJ2-5; 10 positions match TRBD1. This CDR3 is CAWSPDRQGAETQYF. For the CDR3, the DNA is TGTGCCTGGAGCCCGGACAGACAGGGGGCAGAGACCCAGTACTTC.